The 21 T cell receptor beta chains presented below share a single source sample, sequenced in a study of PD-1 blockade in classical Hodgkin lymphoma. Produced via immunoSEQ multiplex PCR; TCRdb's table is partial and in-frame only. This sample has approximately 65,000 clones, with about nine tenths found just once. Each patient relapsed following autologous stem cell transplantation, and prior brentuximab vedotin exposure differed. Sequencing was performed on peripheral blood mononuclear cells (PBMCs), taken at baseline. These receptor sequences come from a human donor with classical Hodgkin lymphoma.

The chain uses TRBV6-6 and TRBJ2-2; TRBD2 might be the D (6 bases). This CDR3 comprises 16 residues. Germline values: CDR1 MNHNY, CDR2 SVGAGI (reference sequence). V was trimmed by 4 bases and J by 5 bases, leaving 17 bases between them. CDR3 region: CASSFYRDSETGELFF. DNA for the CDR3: TGTGCCAGCAGTTTTTACCGGGACTCAGAAACCGGGGAGCTGTTTTTT.

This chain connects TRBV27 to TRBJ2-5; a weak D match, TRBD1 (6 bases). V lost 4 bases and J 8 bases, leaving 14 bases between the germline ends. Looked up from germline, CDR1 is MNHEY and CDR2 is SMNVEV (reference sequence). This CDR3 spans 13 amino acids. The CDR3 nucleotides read TGTGCCAGCAGTTCCAACTCGGACAGTACCCAGTACTTC. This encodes CASSSNSDSTQYF.

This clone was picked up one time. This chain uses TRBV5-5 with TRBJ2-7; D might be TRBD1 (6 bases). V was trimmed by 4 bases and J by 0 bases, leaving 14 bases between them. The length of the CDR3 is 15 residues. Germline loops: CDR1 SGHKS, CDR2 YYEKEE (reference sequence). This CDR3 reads CASSPSGQSSYEQYF. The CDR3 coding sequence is TGTGCCAGCAGCCCCTCAGGACAGAGCTCCTACGAGCAGTACTTC.

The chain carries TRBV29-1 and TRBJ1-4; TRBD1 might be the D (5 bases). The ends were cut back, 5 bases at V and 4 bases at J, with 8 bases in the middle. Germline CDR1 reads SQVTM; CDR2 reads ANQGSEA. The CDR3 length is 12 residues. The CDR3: CSVLGVNEKLFF. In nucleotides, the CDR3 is TGCAGCGTTTTAGGGGTTAATGAAAAACTGTTTTTT. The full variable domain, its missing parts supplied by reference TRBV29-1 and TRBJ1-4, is SAVISQKPSRDICQRGTSLTIQCQVDSQVTMMFWYRQQPGQSLTLIATANQGSEATYESGFVIDKFPISRPNLTFSTLTVSNMSPEDSSIYLCSVLGVNEKLFFGSGTQLSVL.

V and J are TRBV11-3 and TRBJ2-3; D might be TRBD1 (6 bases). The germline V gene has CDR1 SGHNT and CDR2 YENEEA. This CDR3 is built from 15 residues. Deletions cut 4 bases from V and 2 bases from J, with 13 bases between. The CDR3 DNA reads TGTGCCAGCAGCTCCCACAGGGACCTCACAGATACGCAGTATTTT. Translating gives CASSSHRDLTDTQYF.

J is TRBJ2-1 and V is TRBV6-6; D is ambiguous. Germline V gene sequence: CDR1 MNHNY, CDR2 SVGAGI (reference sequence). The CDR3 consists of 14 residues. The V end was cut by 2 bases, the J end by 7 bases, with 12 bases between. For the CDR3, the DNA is TGTGCCAGCAGTTACCACGGGCTTCGGAATGAGCAGTTCTTC. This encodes CASSYHGLRNEQFF.

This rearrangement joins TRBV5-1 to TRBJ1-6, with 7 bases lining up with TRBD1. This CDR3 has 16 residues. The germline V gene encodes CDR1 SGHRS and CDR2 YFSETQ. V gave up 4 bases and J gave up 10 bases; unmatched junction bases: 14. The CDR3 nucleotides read TGCGCCAGCAGCACCCTAGGAGGGGGCGCGGTCTCACCCCTCCACTTT. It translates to CASSTLGGGAVSPLHF. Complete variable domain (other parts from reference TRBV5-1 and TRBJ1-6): KAGVTQTPRYLIKTRGQQVTLSCSPISGHRSVSWYQQTPGQGLQFLFEYFSETQRNKGNFPGRFSGRQFSNSRSEMNVSTLELGDSALYLCASSTLGGGAVSPLHFGNGTRLTVT.

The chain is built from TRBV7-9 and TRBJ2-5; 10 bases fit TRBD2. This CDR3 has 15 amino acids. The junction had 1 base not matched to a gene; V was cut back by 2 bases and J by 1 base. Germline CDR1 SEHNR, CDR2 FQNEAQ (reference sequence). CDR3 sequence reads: CASSLLAGVQETQYF. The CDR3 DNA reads TGTGCCAGCAGCTTACTAGCGGGGGTCCAAGAGACCCAGTACTTC.

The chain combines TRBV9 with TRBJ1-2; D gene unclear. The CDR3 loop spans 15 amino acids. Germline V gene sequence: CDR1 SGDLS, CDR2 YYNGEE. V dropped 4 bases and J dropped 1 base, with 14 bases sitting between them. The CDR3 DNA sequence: TGTGCCAGCAGCTCGAAGACTGGGGTTAACTATGGCTACACCTTC. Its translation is CASSSKTGVNYGYTF.

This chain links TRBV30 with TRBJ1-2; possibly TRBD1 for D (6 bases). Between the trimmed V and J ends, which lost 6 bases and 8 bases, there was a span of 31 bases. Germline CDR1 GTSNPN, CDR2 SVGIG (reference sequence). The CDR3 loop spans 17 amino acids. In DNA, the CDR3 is TGTGCCTGTACCAGGGGTGGAGGGGCGGACTCATCGCGGGGCTACACCTTC. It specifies CACTRGGGADSSRGYTF.

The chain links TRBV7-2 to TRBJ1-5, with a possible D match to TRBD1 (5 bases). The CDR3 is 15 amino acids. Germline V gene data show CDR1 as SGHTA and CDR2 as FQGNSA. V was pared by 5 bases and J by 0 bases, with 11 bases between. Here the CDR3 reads CASSPGGGSNQPQHF. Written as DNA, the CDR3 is TGTGCCAGCAGCCCCGGGGGGGGTAGCAATCAGCCCCAGCATTTT. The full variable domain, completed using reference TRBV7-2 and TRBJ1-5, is GAGVSQSPSNKVTEKGKDVELRCDPISGHTALYWYRQSLGQGLEFLIYFQGNSAPDKSGLPSDRFSAERTGGSVSTLTIQRTQQEDSAVYLCASSPGGGSNQPQHFGDGTRLSIL.

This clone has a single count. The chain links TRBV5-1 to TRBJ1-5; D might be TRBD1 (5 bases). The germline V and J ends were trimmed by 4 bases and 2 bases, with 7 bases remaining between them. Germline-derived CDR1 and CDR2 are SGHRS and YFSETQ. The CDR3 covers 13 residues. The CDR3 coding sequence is TGCGCCAGCAGCCCCAGGGGCAATCAGCCCCAGCATTTT. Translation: CASSPRGNQPQHF.

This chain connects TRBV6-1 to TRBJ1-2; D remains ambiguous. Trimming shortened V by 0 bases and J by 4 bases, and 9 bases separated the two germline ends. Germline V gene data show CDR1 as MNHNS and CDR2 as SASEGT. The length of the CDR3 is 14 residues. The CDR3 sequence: CASSEANWGYGYTF. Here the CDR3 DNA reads TGTGCCAGCAGTGAAGCAAACTGGGGCTATGGCTACACCTTC.

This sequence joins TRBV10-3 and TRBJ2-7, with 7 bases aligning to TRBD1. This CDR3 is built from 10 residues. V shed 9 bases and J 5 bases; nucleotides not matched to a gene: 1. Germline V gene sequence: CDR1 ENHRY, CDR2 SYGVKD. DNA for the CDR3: TGTGCCATAGGGGGCCACGAGCAGTACTTC. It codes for CAIGGHEQYF.

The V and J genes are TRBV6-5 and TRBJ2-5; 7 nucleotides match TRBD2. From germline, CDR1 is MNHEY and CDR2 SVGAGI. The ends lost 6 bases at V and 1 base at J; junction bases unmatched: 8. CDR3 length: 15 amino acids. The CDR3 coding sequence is TGTGCCAGCAGGATCCTGGGGGGGGGCCAAGAGACCCAGTACTTC. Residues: CASRILGGGQETQYF.

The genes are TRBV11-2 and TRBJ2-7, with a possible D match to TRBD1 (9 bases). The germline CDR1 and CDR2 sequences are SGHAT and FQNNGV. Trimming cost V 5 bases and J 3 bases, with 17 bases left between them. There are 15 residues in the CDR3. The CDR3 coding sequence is TGTGCCAGCAGCCGCGGGGGGACAGGGCTCTACGAGCAGTACTTC. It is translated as CASSRGGTGLYEQYF.

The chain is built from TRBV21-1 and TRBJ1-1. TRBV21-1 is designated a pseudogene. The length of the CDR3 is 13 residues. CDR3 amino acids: CASSNDTVPEAFF. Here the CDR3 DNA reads TGTGCCAGCAGCAATGATACGGTCCCTGAAGCTTTCTTT.

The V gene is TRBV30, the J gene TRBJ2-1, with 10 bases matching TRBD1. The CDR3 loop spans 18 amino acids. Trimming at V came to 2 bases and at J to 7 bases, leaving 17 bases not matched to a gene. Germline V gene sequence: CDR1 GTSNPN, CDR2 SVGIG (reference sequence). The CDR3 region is CAWSLDRGRMGVMNEQFF. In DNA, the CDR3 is TGTGCCTGGAGTTTAGACAGGGGGCGAATGGGTGTTATGAATGAGCAGTTCTTC.

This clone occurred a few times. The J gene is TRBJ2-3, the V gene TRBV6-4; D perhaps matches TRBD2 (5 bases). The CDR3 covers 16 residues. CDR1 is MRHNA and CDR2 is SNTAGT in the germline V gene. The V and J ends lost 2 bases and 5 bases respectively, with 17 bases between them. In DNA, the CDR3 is TGTGCCAGCAGTGACAAGTGGGCCTCCGGGGAAGATACGCAGTATTTT. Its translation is CASSDKWASGEDTQYF.

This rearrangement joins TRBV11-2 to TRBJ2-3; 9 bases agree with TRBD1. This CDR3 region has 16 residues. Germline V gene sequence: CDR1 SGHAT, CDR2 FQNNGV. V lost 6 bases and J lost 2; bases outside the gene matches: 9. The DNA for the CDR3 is TGTGCCAGCAGTTCCCACAGGGGGCGCTCCACAGATACGCAGTATTTT. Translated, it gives CASSSHRGRSTDTQYF.

CDR3 bases: TGCGCCAGCAGTCTGGCTAGCCGTAGCACAGATACGCAGTATTTT. This encodes CASSLASRSTDTQYF. This chain links TRBV23-1 with TRBJ2-3; the D gene is possibly TRBD2 (5 bases). TRBV23-1 is recorded as an ORF, its role being uncertain. CDR3 length equals 15 residues. V lost 4 bases and J lost 0, with 11 bases in between.